The 30 T cell receptor beta chains presented below share a single source sample, sequenced in a study of T cell responses to AZD1222 COVID-19 vaccine. Measured with immunoSEQ multiplex PCR; TCRdb has only the in-frame clones, and not every one. This table has 150,000 to 200,000 clones, almost 95% appearing once. Here the sequenced sample was peripheral blood, taken on day 0 of AZD1222 vaccination. The receptors derive from an adult in good health.

The rearrangement joins TRBV19 to TRBJ2-2; 9 bases map to TRBD2. Germline values: CDR1 LNHDA, CDR2 SQIVND (reference sequence). The trim removed 3 bases at V and 4 bases at J, leaving 6 bases unmatched. The CDR3 totals 16 residues. CDR3 nucleotide sequence: TGTGCCAGTAGTATTATAGCGGGAGTTCCCACCGGGGAGCTGTTTTTT. Amino acid sequence: CASSIIAGVPTGELFF.

The J gene is TRBJ2-7, the V gene TRBV28, with a weak D call TRBD2 (6 bases). The CDR3 consists of 15 residues. CDR1 MDHEN and CDR2 SYDVKM come from the germline V gene. With 4 bases removed from V and 4 bases from J, the gap between germline ends came to 17 bases. This CDR3 is CASSYHPAGTYEQYF. The CDR3 DNA reads TGTGCCAGCAGTTACCATCCGGCAGGGACTTACGAGCAGTACTTC. Full variable domain (missing parts from reference TRBV28 and TRBJ2-7): DVKVTQSSRYLVKRTGEKVFLECVQDMDHENMFWYRQDPGLGLRLIYFSYDVKMKEKGDIPEGYSVSREKKERFSLILESASTNQTSMYLCASSYHPAGTYEQYFGPGTRLTVT.

V usage is TRBV9 and J usage is TRBJ1-1; D is undetermined. The CDR3 contains 15 residues. Trimming cost V 0 bases and J 0 bases, with 9 bases left between them. CDR1 and CDR2 (germline): SGDLS, YYNGEE. Here the CDR3 DNA reads TGTGCCAGCAGCGTAGATACGTTAATGAACACTGAAGCTTTCTTT. This gives the protein CASSVDTLMNTEAFF.

This chain connects TRBV2 to TRBJ1-5; 11 nucleotides match TRBD1. CDR1 and CDR2 from the germline V gene are SNHLY and FYNNEI. V gave up 6 bases and J gave up 4 bases; unmatched junction bases: 11. The CDR3 has 17 residues. Here the CDR3 reads CASRPGTGGYQNQPQHF. DNA for the CDR3: TGTGCCAGCAGGCCAGGGACAGGGGGTTATCAGAATCAGCCCCAGCATTTT. The full variable domain, its missing parts supplied by reference TRBV2 and TRBJ1-5, is EPEVTQTPSHQVTQMGQEVILRCVPISNHLYFYWYRQILGQKVEFLVSFYNNEISEKSEIFDDQFSVERPDGSNFTLKIRSTKLEDSAMYFCASRPGTGGYQNQPQHFGDGTRLSIL.

This chain uses TRBV4-3 with TRBJ2-1; 12 bases agree with TRBD2. The CDR3 length is 17 residues. The germline V gene has CDR1 LGHNA and CDR2 YSLEER. V lost 4 bases and J lost 10; bases outside the gene matches: 14. The CDR3 spells CASSRSRLAGGPEEQFF. For the CDR3, the DNA is TGCGCCAGCAGCCGATCCCGCCTAGCGGGAGGGCCGGAGGAGCAGTTCTTC.

This clone was counted a single time. The chain's CDR3 is CASSPPAGGTGELFF. CDR3 sequence (DNA): TGTGCCAGCAGCCCCCCGGCCGGGGGCACCGGGGAGCTGTTTTTT. The V call is TRBV7-9, the J call TRBJ2-2; D is possibly TRBD2 (6 bases). V lost 5 bases and J lost 4, with 14 bases in between. The germline gives CDR1 SEHNR, CDR2 FQNEAQ (reference sequence). This CDR3 spans 15 amino acids.

The V and J genes are TRBV7-2 and TRBJ2-3, with D maybe TRBD1 (5 bases). V was trimmed by 0 bases and J by 1 base, leaving 8 bases between them. The germline V gene encodes CDR1 SGHTA and CDR2 FQGNSA. This CDR3 has 15 residues. CDR3 DNA: TGTGCCAGCAGCTTAGCAGGGGCGCGCACAGATACGCAGTATTTT. Its protein is CASSLAGARTDTQYF.

The genes are TRBV28 and TRBJ1-1; 7 bases map to TRBD1. With 4 bases clipped from V and 5 bases from J, the junction kept 4 bases outside the gene matches. The length of the CDR3 is 13 residues. Per the germline V gene, CDR1 is MDHEN and CDR2 is SYDVKM. CDR3 bases: TGTGCCAGCAGTTGGAGGGGGCGGACTGAAGCTTTCTTT. This encodes CASSWRGRTEAFF. The full variable domain, with the rest looked up from reference TRBV28 and TRBJ1-1, is DVKVTQSSRYLVKRTGEKVFLECVQDMDHENMFWYRQDPGLGLRLIYFSYDVKMKEKGDIPEGYSVSREKKERFSLILESASTNQTSMYLCASSWRGRTEAFFGQGTRLTVV.

The V call is TRBV18, the J call TRBJ1-2; 10 positions agree with TRBD1. This CDR3 is built from 15 residues. CDR1 and CDR2 (germline): KGHSH, LQKENI. V lost 6 bases, J lost 4 bases, and 8 bases stayed unmatched. The CDR3 is CASSPTGQGSYGYTF. The DNA for the CDR3 is TGTGCCAGCTCCCCAACGGGACAGGGGAGCTATGGCTACACCTTC.

The CDR3 region has the DNA TGTGCCAGTAGTATAAGGGGGCGAGTTGAAGCTTTCTTT. Protein product: CASSIRGRVEAFF. The chain recombines TRBV19 with TRBJ1-1; 7 bases line up with TRBD1. Unmatched junction bases numbered 4, after V lost 2 bases and J lost 7 bases. The CDR3 runs 13 residues. CDR1 is LNHDA, CDR2 SQIVND, per germline (reference sequence). The variable domain in full, with the rest retrieved from reference TRBV19 and TRBJ1-1, is DGGITQSPKYLFRKEGQNVTLSCEQNLNHDAMYWYRQDPGQGLRLIYYSQIVNDFQKGDIAEGYSVSREKKESFPLTVTSAQKNPTAFYLCASSIRGRVEAFFGQGTRLTVV.

This clone was detected once. The rearrangement uses TRBV7-2 and TRBJ2-1, with a possible D match to TRBD1 (5 bases). V dropped 4 bases and J dropped 14 bases, with 15 bases sitting between them. Germline V gives CDR1 SGHTA, CDR2 FQGNSA. This CDR3 contains 12 residues. In nucleotides, the CDR3 is TGTGCCAGCAGCTCCACAGGCTCCCCGAAGTTCTTC. Translation: CASSSTGSPKFF.

The chain is built from TRBV18 and TRBJ1-1; no definite D call. The CDR3 consists of 15 residues. V dropped 2 bases and J dropped 2 bases, with 12 bases sitting between them. Germline CDR1 reads KGHSH; CDR2 reads LQKENI. The CDR3, as DNA: TGTGCCAGCTCACCAGAGCAGCACCCAAACACTGAAGCTTTCTTT. Residues: CASSPEQHPNTEAFF.

This chain connects TRBV24-1 to TRBJ2-2; 7 bases fit TRBD1. Germline CDR1 KGHDR, CDR2 SFDVKD. CDR3 size: 18 residues. Unmatched junction bases numbered 13, after V lost 3 bases and J lost 4 bases. The CDR3 DNA reads as TGTGCCACCAGTGATGATCGGACAGGACCCTGGCTCACCGGGGAGCTGTTTTTT. Protein sequence: CATSDDRTGPWLTGELFF.

The chain combines TRBV20-1 with TRBJ2-2; possible D gene TRBD1, 5 bases. This CDR3 is 15 amino acids long. The germline CDR1 and CDR2 sequences are DFQATT and SNEGSKA (reference sequence). The germline V and J ends were trimmed by 3 bases and 5 bases, with 16 bases remaining between them. In DNA, the CDR3 is TGCAGTGCTAGTTTTGGTTCAGGGTATACCGGGGAGCTGTTTTTT. It is translated as CSASFGSGYTGELFF.

The V gene is TRBV24-1, the J gene TRBJ1-6; no reliable D call. Germline V gene lookup returns CDR1 KGHDR and CDR2 SFDVKD. The V end lost 8 bases, the J end lost 7 bases, and 14 bases lay between the germline ends. CDR3 length equals 14 residues. CDR3 sequence (DNA): TGTGCCACCATGGGATCGGACCCAAATTCACCCCTCCACTTT. Protein product: CATMGSDPNSPLHF.

The rearrangement joins TRBV19 to TRBJ1-3, with D possibly TRBD1 on 5 matching bases. V dropped 7 bases and J dropped 4 bases, with 17 bases sitting between them. The CDR3 runs 15 residues. Germline V CDR1 and CDR2: LNHDA, SQIVND (reference sequence). CDR3 protein: CASKAGTEKGNTIYF. The CDR3 nucleotides are TGTGCCAGTAAAGCTGGGACGGAAAAGGGAAACACCATATATTTT.

The CDR3 is CAASSGGREKLFF. For the CDR3, the DNA is TGTGCCGCCTCTTCAGGGGGCCGTGAAAAACTGTTTTTT. The V call is TRBV28, the J call TRBJ1-4; 8 bases align to TRBD1. The CDR3 has 13 residues. The ends lost 11 bases at V and 7 bases at J; junction bases unmatched: 9. Per germline, CDR1 MDHEN and CDR2 SYDVKM.

This clone was detected once. Within the sample, other DNA sequences also encode this same CDR3. The J gene is TRBJ1-5, the V gene TRBV10-3; tentative D call: TRBD1 (5 bases). Germline-derived CDR1 and CDR2 are ENHRY and SYGVKD. V was pared by 8 bases and J by 0 bases, with 11 bases between. This CDR3 is built from 14 residues. The CDR3 protein is CAIGTGDSNQPQHF. The CDR3 coding sequence is TGTGCCATCGGTACGGGGGATAGCAATCAGCCCCAGCATTTT.

The gene calls are TRBV27 and TRBJ2-7, with D unresolved. CDR3 length: 17 residues. The germline gives CDR1 MNHEY, CDR2 SMNVEV (reference sequence). V was shortened by 1 base and J by 2 bases, with 18 bases between the two germline ends. The CDR3 nucleotides read TGTGCCAGCAGTTTATTCTGGCGGATAGAACCCACCTACGAGCAGTACTTC. It specifies CASSLFWRIEPTYEQYF.

The chain joins TRBV19 to TRBJ2-1, with 7 bases that match TRBD2. J lost 3 bases, V lost 7 bases, and 9 bases had no gene match. The germline gives CDR1 LNHDA, CDR2 SQIVND (reference sequence). CDR3 length equals 15 residues. The CDR3 DNA sequence: TGTGCCAGTATGTACGGCGGGAGTGTCTACAATGAGCAGTTCTTC. This codes for CASMYGGSVYNEQFF. Supplemented by reference TRBV19 and TRBJ2-1, the full variable domain reads DGGITQSPKYLFRKEGQNVTLSCEQNLNHDAMYWYRQDPGQGLRLIYYSQIVNDFQKGDIAEGYSVSREKKESFPLTVTSAQKNPTAFYLCASMYGGSVYNEQFFGPGTRLTVL.

This chain links TRBV9 with TRBJ1-3, with no clear D. The CDR3 length is 13 residues. Germline V gene data show CDR1 as SGDLS and CDR2 as YYNGEE. Between the trimmed V and J ends, which lost 0 bases and 7 bases, there was a span of 8 bases. Written as DNA, the CDR3 is TGTGCCAGCAGCGTAGTACCCGGCAACACCATATATTTT. Protein sequence: CASSVVPGNTIYF.

The V call is TRBV30, the J call TRBJ1-2; weak D call: TRBD1 (5 bases). The germline gives CDR1 GTSNPN, CDR2 SVGIG (reference sequence). CDR3 length: 12 residues. Trimming pared 3 bases from V and 8 bases from J, leaving 13 bases between. The CDR3 here is CAWRVLRGGYTF. The CDR3 nucleotides read TGTGCCTGGAGAGTACTTAGGGGCGGCTACACCTTC.

V gene TRBV5-1 combines with J gene TRBJ2-3; 8 bases are shared with TRBD1. The V gene's germline CDR1 is SGHRS and CDR2 YFSETQ. CDR3 length: 16 residues. The V and J ends lost 0 bases and 6 bases, in that order; junction bases with no gene match: 9. The CDR3 reads CASSLGAGGRTDTQYF. In DNA, the CDR3 is TGCGCCAGCAGCTTGGGGGCAGGGGGCAGGACGGATACGCAGTATTTT.

The chain recombines TRBV9 with TRBJ2-1; 9 bases agree with TRBD2. Per germline, CDR1 SGDLS and CDR2 YYNGEE. The ends lost 0 bases at V and 15 bases at J; junction bases unmatched: 4. The CDR3 has 12 residues. The CDR3 spells CASSVVSGSPFF. CDR3 bases: TGTGCCAGCAGCGTAGTTAGCGGGAGTCCGTTCTTC.

The chain carries TRBV6-2 or TRBV6-3 and TRBJ2-7; the D is unclear. The CDR3 has 14 residues. V was pared by 5 bases and J by 0 bases, with 11 bases between. CDR1 MNHEY and CDR2 SVGEGT come from the germline V gene. Here the CDR3 reads CASSPPTVSYEQYF. CDR3 nucleotide sequence: TGTGCCAGCAGTCCCCCTACCGTCTCCTACGAGCAGTACTTC.

The rearrangement links TRBV2 to TRBJ1-1; D is uncertain. Germline V gene sequence: CDR1 SNHLY, CDR2 FYNNEI. With 2 bases removed from V and 4 bases from J, the gap between germline ends came to 8 bases. CDR3 length equals 13 residues. In nucleotides, the CDR3 is TGTGCCAGCAGTGAAAGCAGTGGCACTGAAGCTTTCTTT. Translating gives CASSESSGTEAFF.

V gene TRBV18 combines with J gene TRBJ1-1; D is perhaps TRBD1 (6 bases). The germline gives CDR1 KGHSH, CDR2 LQKENI. V gave up 2 bases and J gave up 4 bases, with 11 bases separating them. This CDR3 is built from 14 residues. This CDR3 is CASSPKTGLTEAFF. CDR3 nucleotide sequence: TGTGCCAGCTCACCAAAAACAGGGCTCACTGAAGCTTTCTTT.

V usage is TRBV7-2 and J usage is TRBJ1-1; 7 bases are shared with TRBD1. The CDR3 runs to 15 residues. CDR1 and CDR2 (germline): SGHTA, FQGNSA. The junction had 6 bases not matched to a gene; V was cut back by 5 bases and J by 0 bases. CDR3: CASSEGAGVNTEAFF. The CDR3 DNA reads TGTGCCAGCAGCGAGGGGGCAGGGGTGAACACTGAAGCTTTCTTT.

The genes are TRBV3-1 (or the pseudogene TRBV3-2) and TRBJ1-1; D uncertain. V was pared by 4 bases and J by 1 base, with 7 bases between. The germline CDR1 and CDR2 sequences are LGHDT and YNNKEL (reference sequence). There are 13 residues in the CDR3. The CDR3 region has the DNA TGTGCCAGCAGCCTTCGGGGGAACACTGAAGCTTTCTTT. It translates to CASSLRGNTEAFF.

This chain connects TRBV30 to TRBJ1-6; 7 bases match TRBD1. The CDR3 contains 12 residues. V lost 6 bases and J lost 10; bases outside the gene matches: 6. Germline V lookup: CDR1 GTSNPN, CDR2 SVGIG (reference sequence). CDR3 nucleotide sequence: TGTGCCTGTAGAACAGGGGAATCACCCCTCCACTTT. The encoded protein is CACRTGESPLHF. Full variable domain (missing parts from reference TRBV30 and TRBJ1-6): SQTIHQWPATLVQPVGSPLSLECTVEGTSNPNLYWYRQAAGRGLQLLFYSVGIGQISSEVPQNLSASRPQDRQFILSSKKLLLSDSGFYLCACRTGESPLHFGNGTRLTVT.